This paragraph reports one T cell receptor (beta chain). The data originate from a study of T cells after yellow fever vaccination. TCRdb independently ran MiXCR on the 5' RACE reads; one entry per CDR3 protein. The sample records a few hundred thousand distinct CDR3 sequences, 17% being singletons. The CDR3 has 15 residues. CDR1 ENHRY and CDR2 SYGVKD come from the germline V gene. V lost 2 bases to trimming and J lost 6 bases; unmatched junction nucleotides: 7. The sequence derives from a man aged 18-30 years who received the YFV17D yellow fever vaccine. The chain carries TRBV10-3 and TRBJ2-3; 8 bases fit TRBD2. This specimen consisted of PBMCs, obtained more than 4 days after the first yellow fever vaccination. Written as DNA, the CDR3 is TGTGCCATCAGTGAGCCCGGACAGCGGGGGGATACGCAGTATTTT. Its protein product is CAISEPGQRGDTQYF.